Listed here is a single T cell receptor (beta chain). The target antigen is unknown. The CDR3 has 15 amino acids. J lost 8 bases, V lost 2 bases, and 7 bases had no gene match. Germline V lookup: CDR1 SGHNT, CDR2 YYREEE (reference sequence). Repertoires were generated with immunoSEQ multiplex PCR, while TCRdb's copy carries only in-frame clones and drops some. The sample holds some 150,000 clones, roughly 80% seen once. The data are from a study of T cell responses to AZD1222 COVID-19 vaccine. Findings and caveats of the study: The reported proportion of spike-specific TCRs targeting unmutated variant regions was nearly half. There were mostly white British donors and more females than males, and clonal diversity was possibly underestimated. Repertoires were obtained only post-peak T cell response.

The chain combines TRBV5-4 with TRBJ2-1, with 10 bases fitting TRBD2. This material consisted of peripheral blood, taken on day 0 of MenACWY control vaccination. This receptor was identified in an adult in good health. The CDR3 is CASSFGSGGAYEQFF. CDR3 in DNA: TGTGCCAGCAGCTTCGGGAGCGGGGGGGCATATGAGCAGTTCTTC.